This is a list of T cell receptor beta chains from one sample in a study of blood T cell repertoires in COVID-19. Profiled with immunoSEQ multiplex PCR; TCRdb holds only in-frame clones, not every one. In the table there are 95,000 to 110,000 clones, just under 85% of which are singletons. Sequenced input: peripheral blood. The receptors were sampled from a woman of 80 years or more with active or convalescent COVID-19. Both conserved end residues are part of each CDR3. The D gene is left open where the match is weak. Only some rows state a clone size, as once, few, many or a class for expanded clones.

v_call,d_call,clone_size,j_call,cdr3_nt,cdr3_aa
TRBV4-2,TRBD1,-,TRBJ1-4,TGTGCCAGCAGCCAAGTGGGACAGCAGAATGAAAAACTGTTTTTT,CASSQVGQQNEKLFF
TRBV12-3/TRBV12-4,TRBD1,-,TRBJ1-2,TGTGCCAGCAGCGACAGGGGGCGGCTTTTCACCTTC,CASSDRGRLFTF
TRBV19,TRBD2,-,TRBJ2-3,TGTGCCAGTAGTATAGAGGGGCCTGGCGGGGGGGGACAGAATACGCAGTATTTT,CASSIEGPGGGGQNTQYF
TRBV19,TRBD2,-,TRBJ2-1,TGTGCCACAAAGTATAGCGGGAGATCGGGTGAGCAGTTCTTC,CATKYSGRSGEQFF
TRBV28,TRBD1,-,TRBJ1-5,TGTGCCAGCAGTTTGGGGACAGGGCAGGTGGAGCCCCAGCATTTT,CASSLGTGQVEPQHF
TRBV6-5,TRBD1,-,TRBJ1-1,TGTGCCAGCATAATTGACAGGGGGACCACTGAAGCTTTCTTT,CASIIDRGTTEAFF
TRBV6-5,-,-,TRBJ2-2,TGTGCCAGCAGCATACAACTAAACACCGGGGAGCTGTTTTTT,CASSIQLNTGELFF
TRBV3-1/TRBV3-2,-,-,TRBJ2-2,TGTGCCAGCAGGGGGGGCGGGGAGCTGTTTTTT,CASRGGGELFF
TRBV28,-,-,TRBJ1-5,TGTGCCAGCAGTTCACCACAGGATTTCCAGCCCCAGCATTTT,CASSSPQDFQPQHF
TRBV6-5,-,once,TRBJ1-4,TGTGCCAGCAGGAGGGGACAAGGGGGTATGGAAAAACTGTTTTTT,CASRRGQGGMEKLFF
TRBV5-1,-,-,TRBJ1-2,TGCGCCAGCAGCTTGACGGGAGCAGGGCAGTACGCTAACTATGGCTACACCTTC,CASSLTGAGQYANYGYTF
TRBV6-1,TRBD1,-,TRBJ2-7,TGTGCCAGCAGTGATTCGTGGGCAGGGGGCGGTCGGGGCTACGAGCAGTACTTC,CASSDSWAGGGRGYEQYF
TRBV28,-,-,TRBJ2-3,TGTGCCAGCAGTTTGGAGGGCCCTGGCACAGATACGCAGTATTTT,CASSLEGPGTDTQYF
TRBV24-1,-,-,TRBJ2-7,TGTGCCACCAGTGAATCGGGCAGGGCGTACGAGCAGTACTTC,CATSESGRAYEQYF
TRBV9,-,-,TRBJ1-4,TGTGCCAGCAGCCCTTTTTTAGGGGCTGAAAAACTGTTTTTT,CASSPFLGAEKLFF
TRBV2,TRBD1,few,TRBJ1-5,TGTGCCAGCACGGGACAGATCAATCAGCCCCAGCATTTT,CASTGQINQPQHF
TRBV28,-,-,TRBJ1-3,TGTGCCAGCAGTTTGTTGCGGGGGGTCGGAAACACCATATATTTT,CASSLLRGVGNTIYF
TRBV10-1,-,-,TRBJ1-1,TGCGCCACCCATACAGGGAGCACTGAAGCTTTCTTT,CATHTGSTEAFF
TRBV4-2,TRBD2,once,TRBJ2-5,TGTGCCAGCAGCCAAGATTTAAGCGGGGGCCTGGCTAAGGAGACCCAGTACTTC,CASSQDLSGGLAKETQYF
TRBV28,TRBD2,-,TRBJ2-1,TGTGCCAGCAGTCCACTAGCGGACAACAATGAGCAGTTCTTC,CASSPLADNNEQFF
TRBV4-2,-,once,TRBJ1-3,TGTGCCAGCAGCCAAAAAAGCCGGGATGCTGGAAACACCATATATTTT,CASSQKSRDAGNTIYF
TRBV5-4,-,-,TRBJ2-5,TGTGCCAGCAGCTTGGTTGATAGCGGAAGAGAGACCCAGTACTTC,CASSLVDSGRETQYF
TRBV7-8,TRBD1,-,TRBJ1-6,TGTGCCAGCAGCTTAGTTGTCCGGACAGGGGCAAATTCACCCCTCCACTTT,CASSLVVRTGANSPLHF
TRBV2,TRBD1,-,TRBJ1-6,TGTGCCAGCAAGGAGGACCAGGGGGCGATTTCACCCCTCCACTTT,CASKEDQGAISPLHF
TRBV15,-,-,TRBJ2-5,TGTGCCACCAGCAGAGCACGGGAAGAGACCCAGTACTTC,CATSRAREETQYF
TRBV6-4,-,-,TRBJ1-4,TGTGCCAGCATCCCGACGGGTAATGAAAAACTGTTTTTT,CASIPTGNEKLFF
TRBV19,-,-,TRBJ1-5,TGTGCCAGTAACTTAGGAAGAAACAGAGCGGTATTTGGGGGGAGCAATCAGCCCCAGCATTTT,CASNLGRNRAVFGGSNQPQHF
TRBV19,TRBD1,-,TRBJ2-7,TGTGCCAGTAGTCTCGGACAGGGGTCCTACGAGCAGTACTTC,CASSLGQGSYEQYF
TRBV6-2/TRBV6-3,-,-,TRBJ1-6,TGTGCCAGCAGTCAACAGGGCGGGTCGTCACCCCTCCACTTT,CASSQQGGSSPLHF
TRBV2,-,-,TRBJ1-2,TGTGCCAGCAGTGAAACAGGGAATCCCCTTGGCTACACCTTC,CASSETGNPLGYTF
TRBV18,TRBD1,once,TRBJ2-7,TGTGCCAGCTCACCGGGACAGGGCCCCCGCGCAGGCTCCTACGAGCAGTACTTC,CASSPGQGPRAGSYEQYF
TRBV19,-,-,TRBJ1-5,TGTGCCAGTAGTTTCGACAGGAATCAGCCCCAGCATTTT,CASSFDRNQPQHF
TRBV7-3,-,few,TRBJ2-5,TGTGCCAGCAGCCAAACAGGGTCCCAAGAGACCCAGTACTTC,CASSQTGSQETQYF
TRBV15,TRBD2,-,TRBJ2-1,TGTGCCACCAGCAGAGAGACTAGCGGGAGTGAGCAGTTCTTC,CATSRETSGSEQFF
TRBV2,-,-,TRBJ1-1,TGTGCCAGCAGAGGGGGTGAGGTCACTGAAGCTTTCTTT,CASRGGEVTEAFF
TRBV7-2,TRBD2,once,TRBJ2-1,TGTGCCAGCAGCTTACGGGTACTAGCGGAAATCTCCTACAATGAGCAGTTCTTC,CASSLRVLAEISYNEQFF
TRBV28,-,-,TRBJ1-2,TGTGCCAGCAGCCGTATCGAGTATGGCTACACCTTC,CASSRIEYGYTF
TRBV10-3,TRBD2,-,TRBJ2-3,TGTGCCATCAGTCCCAGTAGCGGGAGAACAGATACGCAGTATTTT,CAISPSSGRTDTQYF
TRBV19,-,-,TRBJ1-5,TGTGCCAGCCAACAGGTTAGCAATCAGCCCCAGCATTTT,CASQQVSNQPQHF
TRBV11-1,-,once,TRBJ2-5,TGTGCCAGCAGCCAACTCTCATCCGGGGGAGAGACCCAGTACTTC,CASSQLSSGGETQYF
TRBV23-1,TRBD1,-,TRBJ2-3,TGCGCCAGCAGTCCGGACAGGGGGTTCGGAGATACGCAGTATTTT,CASSPDRGFGDTQYF
TRBV6-6,-,once,TRBJ2-5,TGTGCCAGCAGAGAATCAGGGTCCCAAGAGACCCAGTACTTC,CASRESGSQETQYF